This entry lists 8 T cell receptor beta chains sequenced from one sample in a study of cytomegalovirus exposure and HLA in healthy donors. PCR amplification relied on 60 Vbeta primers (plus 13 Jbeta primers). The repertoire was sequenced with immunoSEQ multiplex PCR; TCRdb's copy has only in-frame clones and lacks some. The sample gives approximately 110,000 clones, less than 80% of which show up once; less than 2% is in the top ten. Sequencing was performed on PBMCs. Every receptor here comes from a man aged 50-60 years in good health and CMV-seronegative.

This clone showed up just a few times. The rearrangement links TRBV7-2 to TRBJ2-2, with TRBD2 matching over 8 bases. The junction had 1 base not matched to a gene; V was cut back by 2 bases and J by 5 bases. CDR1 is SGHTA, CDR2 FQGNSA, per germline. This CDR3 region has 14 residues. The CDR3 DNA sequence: TGTGCCAGCAGCTTACGGGGGGGAACCGGGGAGCTGTTTTTT. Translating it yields CASSLRGGTGELFF.

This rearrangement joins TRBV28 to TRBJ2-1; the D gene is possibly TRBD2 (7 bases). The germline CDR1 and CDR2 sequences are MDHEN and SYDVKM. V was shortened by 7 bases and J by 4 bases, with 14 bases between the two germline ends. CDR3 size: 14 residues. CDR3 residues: CASIGGGKYNEQFF. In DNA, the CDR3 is TGTGCCAGCATAGGGGGGGGAAAGTACAATGAGCAGTTCTTC.

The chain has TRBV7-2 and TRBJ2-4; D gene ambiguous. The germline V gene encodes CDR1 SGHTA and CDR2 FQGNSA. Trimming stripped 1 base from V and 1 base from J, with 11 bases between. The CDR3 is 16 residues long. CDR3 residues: CASSLGAGGAKNIQYF. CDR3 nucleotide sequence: TGTGCCAGCAGCTTAGGGGCAGGTGGGGCCAAAAACATTCAGTACTTC.

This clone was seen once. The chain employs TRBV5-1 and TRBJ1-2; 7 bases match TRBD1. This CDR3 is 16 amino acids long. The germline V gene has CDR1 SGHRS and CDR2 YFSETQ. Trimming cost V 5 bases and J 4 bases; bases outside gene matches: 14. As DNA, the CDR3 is TGCGCCAGCAGATTTGACCCCACCGACAGGGCCTATGGCTACACCTTC. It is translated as CASRFDPTDRAYGYTF. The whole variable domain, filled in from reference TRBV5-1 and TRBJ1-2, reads KAGVTQTPRYLIKTRGQQVTLSCSPISGHRSVSWYQQTPGQGLQFLFEYFSETQRNKGNFPGRFSGRQFSNSRSEMNVSTLELGDSALYLCASRFDPTDRAYGYTFGSGTRLTVV.

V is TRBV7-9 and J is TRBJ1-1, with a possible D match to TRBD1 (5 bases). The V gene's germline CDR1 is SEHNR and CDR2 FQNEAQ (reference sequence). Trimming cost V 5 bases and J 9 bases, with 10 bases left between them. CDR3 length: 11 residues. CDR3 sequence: CASSLAGKAFF. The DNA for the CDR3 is TGTGCCAGCAGCCTGGCAGGGAAAGCTTTCTTT. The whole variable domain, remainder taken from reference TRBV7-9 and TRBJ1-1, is DTGVSQNPRHKITKRGQNVTFRCDPISEHNRLYWYRQTLGQGPEFLTYFQNEAQLEKSRLLSDRFSAERPKGSFSTLEIQRTEQGDSAMYLCASSLAGKAFFGQGTRLTVV.

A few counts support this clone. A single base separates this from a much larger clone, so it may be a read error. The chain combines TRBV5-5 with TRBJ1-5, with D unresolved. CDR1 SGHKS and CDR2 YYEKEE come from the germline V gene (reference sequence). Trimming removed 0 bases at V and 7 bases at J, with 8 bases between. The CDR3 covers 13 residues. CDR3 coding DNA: TGTGCCAGCAGCTTGGACAGTCTACAGCCCCAGCATTTT. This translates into CASSLDSLQPQHF. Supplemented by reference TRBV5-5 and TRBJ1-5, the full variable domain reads DAGVTQSPTHLIKTRGQQVTLRCSPISGHKSVSWYQQVLGQGPQFIFQYYEKEERGRGNFPDRFSARQFPNYSSELNVNALLLGDSALYLCASSLDSLQPQHFGDGTRLSIL.

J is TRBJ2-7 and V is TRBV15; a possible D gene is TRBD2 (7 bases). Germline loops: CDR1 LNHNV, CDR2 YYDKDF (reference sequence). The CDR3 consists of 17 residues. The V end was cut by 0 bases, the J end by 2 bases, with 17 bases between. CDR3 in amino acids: CATSRDRGAGRTYEQYV. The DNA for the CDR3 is TGTGCCACCAGCAGAGATCGGGGGGCGGGGAGGACCTACGAGCAGTACGTC.

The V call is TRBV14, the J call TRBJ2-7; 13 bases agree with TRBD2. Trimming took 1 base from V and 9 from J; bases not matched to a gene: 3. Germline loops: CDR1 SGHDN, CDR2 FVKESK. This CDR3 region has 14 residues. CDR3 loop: CASSQGTSGGPQYF. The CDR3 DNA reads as TGTGCCAGCAGCCAAGGGACTAGCGGGGGCCCGCAGTACTTC.